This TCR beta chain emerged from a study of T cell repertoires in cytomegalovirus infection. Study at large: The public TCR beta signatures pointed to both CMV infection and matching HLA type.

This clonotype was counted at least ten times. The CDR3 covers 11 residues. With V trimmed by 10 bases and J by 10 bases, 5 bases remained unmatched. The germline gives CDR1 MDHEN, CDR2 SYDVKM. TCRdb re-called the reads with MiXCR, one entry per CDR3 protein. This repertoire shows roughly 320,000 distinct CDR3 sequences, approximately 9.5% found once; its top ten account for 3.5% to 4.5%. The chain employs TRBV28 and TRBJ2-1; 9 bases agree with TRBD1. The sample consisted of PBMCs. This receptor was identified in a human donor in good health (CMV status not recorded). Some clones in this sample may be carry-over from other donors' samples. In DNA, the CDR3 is TGTGCCACTACGACAGGGGGAGAGCAGTTCTTC. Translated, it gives CATTTGGEQFF.